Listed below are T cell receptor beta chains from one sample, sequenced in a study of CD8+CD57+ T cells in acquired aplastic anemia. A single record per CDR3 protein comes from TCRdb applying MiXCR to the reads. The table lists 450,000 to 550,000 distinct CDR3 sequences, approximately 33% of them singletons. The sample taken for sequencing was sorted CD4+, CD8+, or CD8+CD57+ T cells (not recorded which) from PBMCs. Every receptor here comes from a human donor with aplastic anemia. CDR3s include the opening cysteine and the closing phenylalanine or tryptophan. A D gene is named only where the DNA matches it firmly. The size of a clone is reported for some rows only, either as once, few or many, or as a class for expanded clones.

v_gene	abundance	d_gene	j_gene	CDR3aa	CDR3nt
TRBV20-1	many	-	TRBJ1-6	CSARDLGRSPLHF	TGCAGTGCTAGAGATCTCGGGAGGTCACCCCTCCACTTT
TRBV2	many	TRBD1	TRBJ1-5	CASRIDRGGNQPQHF	TGTGCCAGCAGGATCGACAGGGGAGGCAATCAGCCCCAGCATTTT
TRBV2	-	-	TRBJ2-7	CASSLGPGVSHEQYF	TGTGCCAGCAGTTTAGGGCCGGGAGTCTCCCACGAGCAGTACTTC
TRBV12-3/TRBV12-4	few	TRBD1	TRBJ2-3	CASSRRQGRTDTQYF	TGTGCCAGCAGTCGCCGACAGGGGAGAACAGATACGCAGTATTTT
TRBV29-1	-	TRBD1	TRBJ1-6	CSAQTGISSPLHF	TGCAGCGCCCAGACAGGGATAAGTTCACCCCTCCACTTT
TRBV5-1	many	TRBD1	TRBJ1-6	CASSLLRTGESPLHF	TGCGCCAGCAGCCTATTACGGACAGGGGAATCACCCCTCCACTTT
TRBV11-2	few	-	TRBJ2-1	CASSLHSAGGTNNEQFF	TGTGCCAGCAGCTTACATTCTGCCGGGGGGACAAACAATGAGCAGTTCTTC
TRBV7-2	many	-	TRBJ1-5	CASKKDLSNQPQHF	TGTGCCAGCAAAAAGGATCTGAGCAATCAGCCCCAGCATTTT
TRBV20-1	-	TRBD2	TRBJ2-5	CSALRRLASNEETQYF	TGCAGTGCCCTCCGGAGACTAGCAAGTAACGAAGAGACCCAGTACTTC
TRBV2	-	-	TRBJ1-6	CASSDTKVGAYNSPLHF	TGTGCCAGCAGTGATACGAAGGTCGGGGCCTATAATTCACCCCTCCACTTT
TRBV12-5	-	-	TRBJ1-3	CASGGTHGNTIYF	TGTGCTAGTGGGGGGACACACGGAAACACCATATATTTT